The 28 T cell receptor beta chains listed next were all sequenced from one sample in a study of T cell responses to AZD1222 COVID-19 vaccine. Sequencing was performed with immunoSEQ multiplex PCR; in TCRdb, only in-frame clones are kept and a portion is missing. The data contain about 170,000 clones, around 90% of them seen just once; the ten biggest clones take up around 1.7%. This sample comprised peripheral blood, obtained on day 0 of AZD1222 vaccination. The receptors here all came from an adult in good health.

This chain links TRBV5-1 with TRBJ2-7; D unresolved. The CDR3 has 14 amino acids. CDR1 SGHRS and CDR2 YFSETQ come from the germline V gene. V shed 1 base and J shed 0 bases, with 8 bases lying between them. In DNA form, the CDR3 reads TGCGCCAGCAGCTTGAGACCCAACTCCTACGAGCAGTACTTC. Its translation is CASSLRPNSYEQYF.

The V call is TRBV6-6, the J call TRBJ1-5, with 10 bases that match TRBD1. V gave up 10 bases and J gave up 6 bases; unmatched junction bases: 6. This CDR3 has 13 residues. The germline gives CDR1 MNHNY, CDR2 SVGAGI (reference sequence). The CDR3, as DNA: TGTGCCACCCGGACAGGGGGTGTTCAGCCCCAGCATTTT. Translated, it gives CATRTGGVQPQHF.

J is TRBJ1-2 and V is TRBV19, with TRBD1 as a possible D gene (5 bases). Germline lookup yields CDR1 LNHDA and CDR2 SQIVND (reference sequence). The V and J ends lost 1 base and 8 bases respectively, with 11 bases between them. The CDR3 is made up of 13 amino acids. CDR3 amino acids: CASSIVQGGGYTF. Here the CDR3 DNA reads TGTGCCAGTAGTATAGTCCAGGGTGGAGGCTACACCTTC.

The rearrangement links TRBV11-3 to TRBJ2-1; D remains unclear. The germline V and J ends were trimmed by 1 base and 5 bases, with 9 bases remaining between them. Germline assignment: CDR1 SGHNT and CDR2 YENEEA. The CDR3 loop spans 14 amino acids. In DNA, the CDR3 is TGTGCCAGCAGCTTAGCTGCAGCTAACAATGAGCAGTTCTTC. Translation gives CASSLAAANNEQFF.

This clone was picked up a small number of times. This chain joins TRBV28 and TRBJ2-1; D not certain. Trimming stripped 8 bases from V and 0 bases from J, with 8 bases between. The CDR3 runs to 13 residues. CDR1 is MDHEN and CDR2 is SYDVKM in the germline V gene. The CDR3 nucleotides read TGTGCCAGCGAGGTTAGCTCCTACAATGAGCAGTTCTTC. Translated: CASEVSSYNEQFF.

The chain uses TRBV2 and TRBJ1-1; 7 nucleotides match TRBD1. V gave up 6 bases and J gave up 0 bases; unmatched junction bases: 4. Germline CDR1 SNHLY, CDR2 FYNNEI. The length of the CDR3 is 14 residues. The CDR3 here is CASRGDSMNTEAFF. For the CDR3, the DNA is TGTGCCAGCAGAGGGGACAGTATGAACACTGAAGCTTTCTTT.

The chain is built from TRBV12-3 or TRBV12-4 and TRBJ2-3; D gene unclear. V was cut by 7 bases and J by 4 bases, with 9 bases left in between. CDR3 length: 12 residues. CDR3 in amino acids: CASTLNSDTQYF. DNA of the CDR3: TGTGCCAGCACCCTAAACTCAGATACGCAGTATTTT.

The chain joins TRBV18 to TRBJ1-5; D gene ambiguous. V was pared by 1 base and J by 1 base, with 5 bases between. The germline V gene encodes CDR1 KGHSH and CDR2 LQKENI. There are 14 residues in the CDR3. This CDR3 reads CASSPLDSNQPQHF. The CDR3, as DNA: TGTGCCAGCTCACCACTGGACAGCAATCAGCCCCAGCATTTT.

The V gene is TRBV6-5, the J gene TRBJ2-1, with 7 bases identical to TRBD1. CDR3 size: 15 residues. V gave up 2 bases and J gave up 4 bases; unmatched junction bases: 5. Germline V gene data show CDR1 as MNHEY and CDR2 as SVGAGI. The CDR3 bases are TGTGCCAGCAGTTACCGGGACAGCGCATACAATGAGCAGTTCTTC. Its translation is CASSYRDSAYNEQFF.

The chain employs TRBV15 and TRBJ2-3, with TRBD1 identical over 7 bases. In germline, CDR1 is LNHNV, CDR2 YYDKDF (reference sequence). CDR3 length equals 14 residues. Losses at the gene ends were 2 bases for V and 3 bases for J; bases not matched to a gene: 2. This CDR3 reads CATSRRQGTDTQYF. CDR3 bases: TGTGCCACCAGCAGAAGACAGGGAACAGATACGCAGTATTTT.

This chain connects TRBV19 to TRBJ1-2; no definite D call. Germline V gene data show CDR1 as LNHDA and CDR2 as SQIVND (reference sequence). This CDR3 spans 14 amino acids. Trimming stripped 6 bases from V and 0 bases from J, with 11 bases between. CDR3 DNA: TGTGCCAGTAGGTCGAATGGAGCTAACTATGGCTACACCTTC. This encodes CASRSNGANYGYTF.

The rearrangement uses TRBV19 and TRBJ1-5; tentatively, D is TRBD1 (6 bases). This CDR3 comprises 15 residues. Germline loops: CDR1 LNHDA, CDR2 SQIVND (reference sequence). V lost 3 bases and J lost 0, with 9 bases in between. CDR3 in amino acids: CASSMGHISNQPQHF. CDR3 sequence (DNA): TGTGCCAGTAGTATGGGACATATTAGCAATCAGCCCCAGCATTTT. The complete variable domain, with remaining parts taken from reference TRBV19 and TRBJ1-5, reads DGGITQSPKYLFRKEGQNVTLSCEQNLNHDAMYWYRQDPGQGLRLIYYSQIVNDFQKGDIAEGYSVSREKKESFPLTVTSAQKNPTAFYLCASSMGHISNQPQHFGDGTRLSIL.

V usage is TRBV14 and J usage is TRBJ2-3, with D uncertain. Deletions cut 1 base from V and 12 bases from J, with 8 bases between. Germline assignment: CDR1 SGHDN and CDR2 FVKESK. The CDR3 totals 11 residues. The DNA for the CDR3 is TGTGCCAGCAGCCAAGGACGGAGTCAGTATTTT. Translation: CASSQGRSQYF.

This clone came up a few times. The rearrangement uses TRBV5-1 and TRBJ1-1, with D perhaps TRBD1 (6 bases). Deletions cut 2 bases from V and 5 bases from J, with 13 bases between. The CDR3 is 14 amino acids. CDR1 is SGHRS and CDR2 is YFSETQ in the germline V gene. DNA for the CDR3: TGCGCCAGCAGCTTACAGGGTGGAGAAACTGAAGCTTTCTTT. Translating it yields CASSLQGGETEAFF.

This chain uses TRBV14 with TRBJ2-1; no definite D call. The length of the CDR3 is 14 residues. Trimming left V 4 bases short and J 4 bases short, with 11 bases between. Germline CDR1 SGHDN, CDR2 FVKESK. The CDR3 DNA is TGTGCCAGCAGCCCCCGCTCCCTGTACAATGAGCAGTTCTTC. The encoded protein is CASSPRSLYNEQFF. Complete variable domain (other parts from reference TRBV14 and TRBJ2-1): EAGVTQFPSHSVIEKGQTVTLRCDPISGHDNLYWYRRVMGKEIKFLLHFVKESKQDESGMPNNRFLAERTGGTYSTLKVQPAELEDSGVYFCASSPRSLYNEQFFGPGTRLTVL.

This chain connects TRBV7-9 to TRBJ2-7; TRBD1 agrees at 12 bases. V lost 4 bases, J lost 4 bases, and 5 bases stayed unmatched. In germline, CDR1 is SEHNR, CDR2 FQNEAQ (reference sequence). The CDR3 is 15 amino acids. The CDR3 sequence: CASSSRDRGRYEQYF. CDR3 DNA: TGTGCCAGCAGCTCCCGGGACAGGGGGCGATACGAGCAGTACTTC. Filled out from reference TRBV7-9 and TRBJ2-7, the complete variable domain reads DTGVSQNPRHKITKRGQNVTFRCDPISEHNRLYWYRQTLGQGPEFLTYFQNEAQLEKSRLLSDRFSAERPKGSFSTLEIQRTEQGDSAMYLCASSSRDRGRYEQYFGPGTRLTVT.

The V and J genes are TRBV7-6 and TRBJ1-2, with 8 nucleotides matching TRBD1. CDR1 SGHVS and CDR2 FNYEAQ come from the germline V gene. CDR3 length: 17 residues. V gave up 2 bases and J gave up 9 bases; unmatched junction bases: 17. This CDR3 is CASSLPGQGASSESYTF. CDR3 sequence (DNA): TGTGCCAGCAGCTTACCCGGGCAGGGGGCATCATCGGAAAGCTACACCTTC.

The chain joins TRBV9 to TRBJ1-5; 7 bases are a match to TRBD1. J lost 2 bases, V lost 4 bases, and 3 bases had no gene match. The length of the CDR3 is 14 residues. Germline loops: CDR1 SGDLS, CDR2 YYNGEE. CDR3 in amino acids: CASSQGVGNQPQHF. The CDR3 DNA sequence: TGTGCCAGCAGCCAGGGGGTCGGCAATCAGCCCCAGCATTTT.

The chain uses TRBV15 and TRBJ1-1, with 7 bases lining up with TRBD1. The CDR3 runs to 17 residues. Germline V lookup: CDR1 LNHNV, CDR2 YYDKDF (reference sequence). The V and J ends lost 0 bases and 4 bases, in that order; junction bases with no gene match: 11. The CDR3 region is CATSRDYGEGAVTEAFF. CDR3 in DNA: TGTGCCACCAGCAGAGATTACGGCGAGGGGGCAGTCACTGAAGCTTTCTTT.

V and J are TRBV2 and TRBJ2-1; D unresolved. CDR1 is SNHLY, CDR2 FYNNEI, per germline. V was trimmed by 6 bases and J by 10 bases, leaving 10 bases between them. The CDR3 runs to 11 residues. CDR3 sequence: CASRVWSEQFF. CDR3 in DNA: TGTGCCAGCAGAGTGTGGAGCGAGCAGTTCTTC.

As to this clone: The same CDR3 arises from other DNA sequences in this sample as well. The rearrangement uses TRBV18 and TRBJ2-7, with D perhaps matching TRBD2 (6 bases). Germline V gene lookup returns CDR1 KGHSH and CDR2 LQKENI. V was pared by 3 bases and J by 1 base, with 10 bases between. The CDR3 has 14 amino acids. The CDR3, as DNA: TGTGCCAGCTCACCGGGTAGCGGTTCCTACGAGCAGTACTTC. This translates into CASSPGSGSYEQYF. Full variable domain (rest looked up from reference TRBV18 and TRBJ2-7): NAGVMQNPRHLVRRRGQEARLRCSPMKGHSHVYWYRQLPEEGLKFMVYLQKENIIDESGMPKERFSAEFPKEGPSILRIQQVVRGDSAAYFCASSPGSGSYEQYFGPGTRLTVT.

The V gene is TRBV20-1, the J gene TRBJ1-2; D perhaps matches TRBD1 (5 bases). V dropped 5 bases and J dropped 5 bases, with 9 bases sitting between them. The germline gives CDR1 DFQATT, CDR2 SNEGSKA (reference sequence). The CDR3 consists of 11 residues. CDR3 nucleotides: TGCAGTGCTTTTGACAGATATGGCTACACCTTC. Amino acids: CSAFDRYGYTF.

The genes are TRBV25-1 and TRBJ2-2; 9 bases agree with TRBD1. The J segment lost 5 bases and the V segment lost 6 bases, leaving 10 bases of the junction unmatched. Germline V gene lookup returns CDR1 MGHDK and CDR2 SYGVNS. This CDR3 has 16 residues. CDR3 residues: CASSPPGTGLTGELFF. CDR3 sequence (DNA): TGTGCCAGCAGCCCCCCCGGGACAGGGTTGACCGGGGAGCTGTTTTTT.

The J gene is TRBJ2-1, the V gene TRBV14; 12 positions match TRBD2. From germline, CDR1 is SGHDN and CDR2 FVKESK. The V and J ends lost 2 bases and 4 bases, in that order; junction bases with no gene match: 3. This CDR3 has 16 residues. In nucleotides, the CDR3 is TGTGCCAGCAGCCAAAGGACTAGCGGGATGTACAATGAGCAGTTCTTC. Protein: CASSQRTSGMYNEQFF. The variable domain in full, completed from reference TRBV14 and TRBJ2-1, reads EAGVTQFPSHSVIEKGQTVTLRCDPISGHDNLYWYRRVMGKEIKFLLHFVKESKQDESGMPNNRFLAERTGGTYSTLKVQPAELEDSGVYFCASSQRTSGMYNEQFFGPGTRLTVL.

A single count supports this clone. CDR3 protein: CASRGGIEAFF. The CDR3 nucleotides read TGTGCCAGCCGGGGGGGCATTGAAGCTTTCTTT. The chain uses TRBV19 and TRBJ1-1, with D perhaps TRBD1 (6 bases). The V gene's germline CDR1 is LNHDA and CDR2 SQIVND (reference sequence). V was clipped by 9 bases and J by 7 bases, with 12 bases between them. This CDR3 is 11 amino acids long. Filled out from reference TRBV19 and TRBJ1-1, the complete variable domain reads DGGITQSPKYLFRKEGQNVTLSCEQNLNHDAMYWYRQDPGQGLRLIYYSQIVNDFQKGDIAEGYSVSREKKESFPLTVTSAQKNPTAFYLCASRGGIEAFFGQGTRLTVV.

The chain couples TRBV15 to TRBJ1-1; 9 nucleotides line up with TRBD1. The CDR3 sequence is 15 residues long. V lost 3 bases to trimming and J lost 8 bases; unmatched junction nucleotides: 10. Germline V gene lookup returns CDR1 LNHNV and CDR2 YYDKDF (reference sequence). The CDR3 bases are TGTGCCACCAGCAGTTCCGGGACAGGGAACGCGGAAGCTTTCTTT. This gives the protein CATSSSGTGNAEAFF. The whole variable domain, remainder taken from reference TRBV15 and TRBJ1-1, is DAMVIQNPRYQVTQFGKPVTLSCSQTLNHNVMYWYQQKSSQAPKLLFHYYDKDFNNEADTPDNFQSRRPNTSFCFLDIRSPGLGDTAMYLCATSSSGTGNAEAFFGQGTRLTVV.

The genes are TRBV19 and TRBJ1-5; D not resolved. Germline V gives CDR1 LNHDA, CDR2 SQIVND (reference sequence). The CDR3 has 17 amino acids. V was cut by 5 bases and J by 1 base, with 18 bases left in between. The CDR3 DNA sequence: TGTGCCAGTAGTCCCCGACTCCATCCAGGCAGCAATCAGCCCCAGCATTTT. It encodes CASSPRLHPGSNQPQHF.

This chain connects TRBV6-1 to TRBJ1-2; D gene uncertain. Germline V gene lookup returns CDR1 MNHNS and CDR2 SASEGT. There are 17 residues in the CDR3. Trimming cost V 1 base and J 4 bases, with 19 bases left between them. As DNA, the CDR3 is TGTGCCAGCAGTGAAGATCTTTACGGAACCCCGCCCTATGGCTACACCTTC. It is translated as CASSEDLYGTPPYGYTF.